A selection of T cell receptor beta chains follows, all from one sample in a study of T cells after yellow fever vaccination. MiXCR was run by TCRdb on the 5' RACE reads, yielding one entry per CDR3 protein. Of about 340,000 distinct CDR3 sequences listed, approximately 4.2% are singletons. Specimen: PBMCs, collected 5 days after the yellow fever booster vaccination. Source of these receptors: a man aged 18 to 30 who received the YFV17D yellow fever vaccine. Both conserved end residues are part of each CDR3. The D gene is left open where the match is weak. Clone size is not always given. Where it is, it says once, few, many or a class for expanded clones.

TGCAGTGCTAGAAAAGGGGCTAGACGGCGGGAGACCCAGTACTTC	CSARKGARRRETQYF	TRBV20-1	TRBJ2-5	NA	NA
TGTGCCAGCAGCTTATTAAGGGTCGGTGGCTATGGCTACACCTTC	CASSLLRVGGYGYTF	TRBV7-2	TRBJ1-2	NA	NA
TGTGCCAGCAGTTTAACGGCGGGAAGCAATCAGCCCCAGCATTTT	CASSLTAGSNQPQHF	TRBV27	TRBJ1-5	NA	NA
TGTGCCACCAGTGATGCTCAATCGGTTACGCAGTATTTT	CATSDAQSVTQYF	TRBV24-1	TRBJ2-3	NA	NA
TGCAGTGCTAGAAGTGCGGTATCCTACGAGCAGTACTTC	CSARSAVSYEQYF	TRBV20-1	TRBJ2-7	few	NA
TGTGCCAGCAGCCCGACAGGGGAACAGCCCCAGCATTTT	CASSPTGEQPQHF	TRBV3-1	TRBJ1-5	few	TRBD1
TGTGCCAGCAGTTTAGCTGGGCAGCGGGCTTTCTTT	CASSLAGQRAFF	TRBV12-3/TRBV12-4	TRBJ1-1	few	NA
TGTGCCAGCAGCCTCCCGGGACTCGCCCAGTTCTTC	CASSLPGLAQFF	TRBV3-1	TRBJ2-1	few	NA
TGTGCCAGCAGCTTATCCTCAAATAGCAATCAGCCCCAGCATTTT	CASSLSSNSNQPQHF	TRBV7-6	TRBJ1-5	few	NA
TGTGCCAGCAGCTTCGGCACAACCGGGGAGCTGTTTTTT	CASSFGTTGELFF	TRBV7-2	TRBJ2-2	NA	NA
TGCAGTGCTACGACTAGCGGCGCTTACAATGAGCAGTTCTTC	CSATTSGAYNEQFF	TRBV20-1	TRBJ2-1	NA	TRBD2
TGCGCCAGCAGAGCCGGGACAGGGCATGAAAAACTGTTTTTT	CASRAGTGHEKLFF	TRBV4-1	TRBJ1-4	NA	TRBD1
TGTGCCAGTTATGAGGCGGGGTACAATGAGCAGTTCTTC	CASYEAGYNEQFF	TRBV6-2/TRBV6-3	TRBJ2-1	few	NA
TGTGCCAGCAGGCCGGGACTAGCGGGGGGTCCTAGCACAGATACGCAGTATTTT	CASRPGLAGGPSTDTQYF	TRBV12-3/TRBV12-4	TRBJ2-3	NA	TRBD2
TGTGCCAGCAGCACCGGGACAGCTAATTCACCCCTCCACTTT	CASSTGTANSPLHF	TRBV7-2	TRBJ1-6	NA	TRBD1
TGTGCCAGCAGCCTGGGAGCCAAAAACATTCAGTACTTC	CASSLGAKNIQYF	TRBV16	TRBJ2-4	NA	NA